Listed here are 26 T cell receptor beta chains from one sample, sequenced in a study of blood T cell repertoires in COVID-19. Assay: immunoSEQ multiplex PCR; the TCRdb copy retains only in-frame clones and omits some. The profile shows under 150,000 clones, more than 75% of them singletons. The sequenced material came from peripheral blood. These receptors came from a woman aged 50 to 65 with acute or convalescent COVID-19.

In DNA, the CDR3 is TGTGCCAGCCACGCGGCAGGGGGCGAATTCTACACCTTC. Translation: CASHAAGGEFYTF. The chain has TRBV16 and TRBJ1-2; 8 bases are a match to TRBD1. Trimming at V came to 8 bases and at J to 10 bases, leaving 12 bases not matched to a gene. CDR1 KGHSY and CDR2 FQNENV come from the germline V gene. The CDR3 runs 13 residues.

The V and J genes are TRBV19 and TRBJ1-1; no reliable D call. CDR3 length equals 14 residues. With 4 bases removed from V and 0 bases from J, the gap between germline ends came to 9 bases. Germline loops: CDR1 LNHDA, CDR2 SQIVND (reference sequence). The CDR3 DNA reads TGTGCCAGTAGTAGGGCAGCTATGAACACTGAAGCTTTCTTT. Translating gives CASSRAAMNTEAFF.

V gene TRBV6-2 or TRBV6-3 combines with J gene TRBJ1-1, with 10 bases that match TRBD1. With 5 bases clipped from V and 8 bases from J, the junction kept 8 bases outside the gene matches. CDR3 length: 14 amino acids. CDR1 and CDR2 from the germline V gene are MNHEY and SVGEGT. The CDR3 sequence is CASSKDRGLWEAFF. In nucleotides, the CDR3 is TGTGCCAGCAGTAAGGACAGGGGGTTATGGGAAGCTTTCTTT.

The rearrangement links TRBV9 to TRBJ1-2; D is unresolved. The CDR3 totals 11 residues. Germline CDR1 reads SGDLS; CDR2 reads YYNGEE. The V end was cut by 5 bases, the J end by 8 bases, with 10 bases between. CDR3 coding DNA: TGTGCCAGCAGTCGCGGCGGGGGCTACACCTTC. Protein: CASSRGGGYTF.

This rearrangement joins TRBV7-3 to TRBJ1-1; 8 nucleotides match TRBD1. Germline CDR1 is SGHTA and CDR2 is FQGTGA. The CDR3 is made up of 15 amino acids. Trimming took 5 bases from V and 1 from J; bases not matched to a gene: 6. Here the CDR3 DNA reads TGTGCCAGCAGCGCCCAGACAGGGGAGAACACTGAAGCTTTCTTT. This sequence encodes CASSAQTGENTEAFF.

The genes are TRBV2 and TRBJ2-3; D not resolved. This CDR3 spans 10 amino acids. The V end lost 8 bases, the J end lost 4 bases, and 4 bases lay between the germline ends. The germline gives CDR1 SNHLY, CDR2 FYNNEI. The CDR3 bases are TGTGCCAGCCTCGCAGATACGCAGTATTTT. Its translation is CASLADTQYF. Together with reference TRBV2 and TRBJ2-3, the CDR3 gives the full variable domain: EPEVTQTPSHQVTQMGQEVILRCVPISNHLYFYWYRQILGQKVEFLVSFYNNEISEKSEIFDDQFSVERPDGSNFTLKIRSTKLEDSAMYFCASLADTQYFGPGTRLTVL.

The chain has TRBV18 and TRBJ1-4, with 7 bases identical to TRBD1. The CDR3 covers 15 residues. Germline assignment: CDR1 KGHSH and CDR2 LQKENI. The junction had 9 bases not matched to a gene; V was cut back by 6 bases and J by 5 bases. In DNA, the CDR3 is TGTGCCAGCTCCTCAGATGACAGGGCGAATGAAAAACTGTTTTTT. The encoded protein is CASSSDDRANEKLFF.

This sequence joins TRBV7-9 and TRBJ1-2; no reliable D call. The germline V and J ends were trimmed by 4 bases and 4 bases, with 10 bases remaining between them. This CDR3 is built from 13 residues. Germline values: CDR1 SEHNR, CDR2 FQNEAQ (reference sequence). This CDR3 reads CASSYPSPYGYTF. DNA of the CDR3: TGTGCCAGCAGCTATCCGTCCCCCTATGGCTACACCTTC.

The chain employs TRBV28 and TRBJ1-5; D is possibly TRBD1 (5 bases). V lost 6 bases to trimming and J lost 3 bases, with 21 bases between them. From germline, CDR1 is MDHEN and CDR2 SYDVKM. The CDR3 extends over 17 amino acids. The CDR3 spells CASRPNAGVASNQPQHF. The CDR3 region has the DNA TGTGCCAGCAGGCCGAATGCGGGGGTCGCCTCCAATCAGCCCCAGCATTTT.

CDR3 nucleotide sequence: TGTGCCAGCAGCTTGGACAGGGAGAACCTCGAAGCTTTCTTT. The encoded protein is CASSLDRENLEAFF. The chain employs TRBV11-2 and TRBJ1-1, with 8 bases fitting TRBD1. Germline V gene lookup returns CDR1 SGHAT and CDR2 FQNNGV. With V trimmed by 3 bases and J by 8 bases, 8 bases remained unmatched. The CDR3 totals 14 residues.

The chain couples TRBV7-2 to TRBJ2-7, with a weak D call TRBD1 (6 bases). CDR1 and CDR2 from the germline V gene are SGHTA and FQGNSA. V dropped 5 bases and J dropped 1 base, with 15 bases sitting between them. The CDR3 spans 15 residues. This CDR3 is CASSPGAELSYEQYF. As DNA, the CDR3 is TGTGCCAGCAGCCCAGGGGCGGAACTGTCCTACGAGCAGTACTTC.

The genes are TRBV5-1 and TRBJ2-2; perhaps TRBD2 as D (5 bases). V shed 0 bases and J shed 11 bases, with 14 bases lying between them. CDR1 and CDR2 from the germline V gene are SGHRS and YFSETQ. CDR3 length: 14 residues. This CDR3 is CASSLAIREDELFF. As DNA, the CDR3 is TGCGCCAGCAGCTTGGCGATCCGGGAAGACGAGCTGTTTTTT.

The gene calls are TRBV4-3 and TRBJ2-1; D may be TRBD2 (5 bases). Germline CDR1 is LGHNA and CDR2 is YSLEER. Trimming took off 4 bases at V and 0 bases at J, with 13 bases between the two ends. The CDR3 extends over 16 amino acids. For the CDR3, the DNA is TGCGCCAGCAGCCTTAGCGAGCCGAGCTCCTACAATGAGCAGTTCTTC. It encodes CASSLSEPSSYNEQFF.

The CDR3 nucleotides read TGTGCCAGCAGGTCCCGCAGCGGGGGGCGAGATACGCAGTATTTT. It specifies CASRSRSGGRDTQYF. The chain employs TRBV7-2 and TRBJ2-3; 9 nucleotides agree with TRBD2. V lost 6 bases and J lost 5; bases outside the gene matches: 9. CDR1 is SGHTA and CDR2 is FQGNSA in the germline V gene. The length of the CDR3 is 15 residues.

A note on this clone: The same CDR3 arises from other DNA sequences in this sample as well. The genes are TRBV18 and TRBJ1-4; D is ambiguous. V dropped 3 bases and J dropped 4 bases, with 9 bases sitting between them. CDR1 KGHSH and CDR2 LQKENI come from the germline V gene. There are 14 residues in the CDR3. The CDR3 is CASSPGGHNEKLFF. The CDR3 region has the DNA TGTGCCAGCTCACCCGGTGGGCATAATGAAAAACTGTTTTTT.

The chain has TRBV7-2 and TRBJ1-4; 9 bases agree with TRBD1. V was pared by 5 bases and J by 8 bases, with 9 bases of the junction left unmatched. Germline V gives CDR1 SGHTA, CDR2 FQGNSA. CDR3 size: 15 residues. The CDR3, as DNA: TGTGCCAGCAGCATAAGGGGACAGGGTAACGAAAAACTGTTTTTT. Encoded protein: CASSIRGQGNEKLFF.

The chain joins TRBV21-1 to TRBJ2-3; the D call in the table, TRBD2, was not verified against the DNA. TRBV21-1 is a pseudogene locus. The length of the CDR3 is 16 residues. The CDR3 DNA follows: TGTGCCAGCAGCAAAAGGGAAGGAGGGAGCACAGATACGCAGTATTTT. Translation gives CASSKREGGSTDTQYF.

This chain uses TRBV5-1 with TRBJ2-2, with 9 bases that match TRBD1. CDR3 length equals 14 residues. The germline gives CDR1 SGHRS, CDR2 YFSETQ. With V trimmed by 1 base and J by 9 bases, 4 bases remained unmatched. CDR3 sequence (DNA): TGCGCCAGCAGCTTGATGGGACAGGGCAGGGAGCTGTTTTTT. This codes for CASSLMGQGRELFF.

This clone has a handful of counts. J is TRBJ2-7 and V is TRBV9; possible D gene TRBD1, 6 bases. This CDR3 has 16 residues. Germline CDR1 and CDR2: SGDLS and YYNGEE. Trimming took off 0 bases at V and 1 base at J, with 14 bases between the two ends. CDR3 DNA sequence: TGTGCCAGCAGCGTAGGGCCCACAGGGAGTTCCTACGAGCAGTACTTC. It yields the protein CASSVGPTGSSYEQYF.

This rearrangement joins TRBV19 to TRBJ2-2, with a tentative D call TRBD2 (7 bases). The V and J ends lost 8 bases and 6 bases respectively, with 22 bases between them. Germline V gene lookup returns CDR1 LNHDA and CDR2 SQIVND (reference sequence). This CDR3 has 16 amino acids. This chain's CDR3 is CASQGSWGGFAGELFF. For the CDR3, the DNA is TGTGCCAGTCAGGGGAGCTGGGGGGGGTTCGCCGGGGAGCTGTTTTTT.

The gene calls are TRBV6-2 or TRBV6-3 and TRBJ2-3, with TRBD2 identical over 10 bases. This CDR3 contains 17 residues. Trimming at V came to 5 bases and at J to 0 bases, leaving 8 bases not matched to a gene. CDR1 is MNHEY and CDR2 is SVGEGT in the germline V gene. The CDR3 sequence is CASSVPSGGSSTDTQYF. The DNA of the CDR3 is TGTGCCAGCAGTGTCCCTAGCGGGGGTTCTAGCACAGATACGCAGTATTTT.

A note on this clone: This CDR3 is also generated by other DNA sequences in the sample. The rearrangement joins TRBV28 to TRBJ1-5; unclear D gene. V lost 3 bases and J lost 6, with 6 bases in between. The CDR3 is 12 amino acids. The germline V gene encodes CDR1 MDHEN and CDR2 SYDVKM. CDR3 DNA sequence: TGTGCCAGCAGTTTCTCGGGTCAGCCCCAGCATTTT. Translation: CASSFSGQPQHF.

This clone was detected ten times or more. This chain uses TRBV29-1 with TRBJ2-3, with 11 bases lining up with TRBD1. The CDR3 is 16 amino acids. Germline loops: CDR1 SQVTM, CDR2 ANQGSEA. After removal of 6 bases from V and 5 bases from J, the junction contained 13 bases not matched to a gene. The CDR3 DNA reads TGCAGCGTGGAAACCGGGACAGGGGGGGAAATAGATACGCAGTATTTT. It is translated as CSVETGTGGEIDTQYF.

This clone was counted a few times. The genes are TRBV2 and TRBJ1-1; D gene uncertain. The CDR3 loop spans 14 amino acids. CDR1 and CDR2 (germline): SNHLY, FYNNEI. V lost 5 bases to trimming and J lost 8 bases, with 18 bases between them. The chain's CDR3 is CASSTTSGYLEAFF. As DNA, the CDR3 is TGTGCCAGCAGTACCACCTCAGGATACTTAGAAGCTTTCTTT.

The rearrangement joins TRBV7-2 to TRBJ1-3; no clear D. This CDR3 is built from 17 residues. CDR1 is SGHTA, CDR2 FQGNSA, per germline. Trimming removed 4 bases from V and 3 bases from J, with 19 bases in between. CDR3 loop: CASSSEVVSKIGNTIYF. In DNA form, the CDR3 reads TGTGCCAGCAGCTCCGAGGTTGTCAGCAAAATTGGAAACACCATATATTTT.

This clone was seen a single time. The chain recombines TRBV19 with TRBJ1-5; 7 bases match TRBD1. Germline V gene lookup returns CDR1 LNHDA and CDR2 SQIVND (reference sequence). Trimming took 4 bases from V and 2 from J; bases not matched to a gene: 2. CDR3 length equals 14 residues. The CDR3: CASSTTGGNQPQHF. CDR3 in DNA: TGTGCCAGTAGTACCACAGGGGGCAATCAGCCCCAGCATTTT.